Listed below are T cell receptor beta chains from one sample, sequenced in a study of blood T cell repertoires in COVID-19. The assay was immunoSEQ multiplex PCR, and TCRdb's table has in-frame clones only and misses some. The sample includes about 99,000 clones, 75% to 90% seen only once; the top ten take over 20%. Input material: peripheral blood. The receptors stem from a man between 60 and 75 years old with acute or convalescent COVID-19. Each CDR3 is given with its conserved first and last residue. Fields, in order: J gene, V gene, clone size, D gene, CDR3 DNA, CDR3 protein. D genes are given only for firm matches. Some rows have no size entry. The others give once, few or many, or a class for an expanded clone.

j_gene: TRBJ1-2
v_gene: TRBV6-1
abundance: once
d_gene: .
CDR3nt: TGTGCCAGCAGTGAAGCGCACGGCAGGGCGCGCTACACCTTC
CDR3aa: CASSEAHGRARYTF

j_gene: TRBJ1-5
v_gene: TRBV7-8
abundance: many
d_gene: .
CDR3nt: TGTGCCAGCAGCTTAGCAAGGGGATTACGGCAGCCCCAGCATTTT
CDR3aa: CASSLARGLRQPQHF

j_gene: TRBJ2-1
v_gene: TRBV5-4
abundance: .
d_gene: TRBD2
CDR3nt: TGTGCCAGCAGCCCACGGCGGGAGTCCTACAATGAGCAGTTCTTC
CDR3aa: CASSPRRESYNEQFF

j_gene: TRBJ1-5
v_gene: TRBV24-1
abundance: .
d_gene: TRBD1
CDR3nt: TGTGCCACCAGTCCGGGACAGGGGTATCAGCCCCAGCATTTT
CDR3aa: CATSPGQGYQPQHF

j_gene: TRBJ2-1
v_gene: TRBV10-3
abundance: .
d_gene: TRBD2
CDR3nt: TGTGCCATCAGGGAAGCTAGCGGGAGTTTCAATGAGCAGTTCTTC
CDR3aa: CAIREASGSFNEQFF

j_gene: TRBJ2-2
v_gene: TRBV19
abundance: .
d_gene: .
CDR3nt: TGTGCCAGTAGTATACCCGGGACACGTAACACCGGGGAGCTGTTTTTT
CDR3aa: CASSIPGTRNTGELFF

j_gene: TRBJ1-4
v_gene: TRBV9
abundance: few
d_gene: .
CDR3nt: TGTGCCAGCAGCGTATCAGGGTTGCGTGAAAAACTGTTTTTT
CDR3aa: CASSVSGLREKLFF

j_gene: TRBJ1-2
v_gene: TRBV14
abundance: .
d_gene: .
CDR3nt: TGTGCCAGCAGCCCTCGGGGTAACTATGGCTACACCTTC
CDR3aa: CASSPRGNYGYTF

j_gene: TRBJ2-7
v_gene: TRBV28
abundance: .
d_gene: TRBD1
CDR3nt: TGTGCCAGCAGTTCGGGACAGAACTACGAGCAGTACTTC
CDR3aa: CASSSGQNYEQYF

j_gene: TRBJ1-1
v_gene: TRBV19
abundance: .
d_gene: .
CDR3nt: TGTGCCAGTAGTGAGGCAGTGAACACTGAAGCTTTCTTT
CDR3aa: CASSEAVNTEAFF

j_gene: TRBJ2-5
v_gene: TRBV11-2
abundance: .
d_gene: .
CDR3nt: TGTGCCAGCAGCTTAGGCGGACAAGAGACCCAGTACTTC
CDR3aa: CASSLGGQETQYF

j_gene: TRBJ2-6
v_gene: TRBV28
abundance: .
d_gene: .
CDR3nt: TGTGCCAGCAGTTCCGGGGCTGGGGCCAACGTCCTGACTTTC
CDR3aa: CASSSGAGANVLTF

j_gene: TRBJ2-1
v_gene: TRBV30
abundance: .
d_gene: .
CDR3nt: TGTGCCTGGAGTGTACTAGGCGATGAGCAGTTCTTC
CDR3aa: CAWSVLGDEQFF

j_gene: TRBJ2-7
v_gene: TRBV5-1
abundance: .
d_gene: .
CDR3nt: TGCGCCAGCAGCTTGGACGGAGCCTACGAGCAGTACTTC
CDR3aa: CASSLDGAYEQYF

j_gene: TRBJ1-2
v_gene: TRBV28
abundance: .
d_gene: .
CDR3nt: TGTGCCAGCAGTCTGGGGGGTGGGGGCTACACCTTC
CDR3aa: CASSLGGGGYTF

j_gene: TRBJ2-7
v_gene: TRBV5-5
abundance: .
d_gene: TRBD1
CDR3nt: TGTGCCAGCAGCCGCGACAGGGGGCGTTCCTACGAGCAGTACTTC
CDR3aa: CASSRDRGRSYEQYF

j_gene: TRBJ2-7
v_gene: TRBV19
abundance: .
d_gene: TRBD1
CDR3nt: TGTGCCAGTAGTATAACGGGACAGGAATCCTACGAGCAGTACTTC
CDR3aa: CASSITGQESYEQYF

j_gene: TRBJ2-6
v_gene: TRBV12-5
abundance: .
d_gene: .
CDR3nt: TGTGCTAGTGGTTTGCTCCGGGATGGTGGGGCCAACGTCCTGACTTTC
CDR3aa: CASGLLRDGGANVLTF

j_gene: TRBJ2-5
v_gene: TRBV5-1
abundance: .
d_gene: TRBD2
CDR3nt: TGCGCCAGCAGCTTAGCGGGAGGACGAGAGACCCAGTACTTC
CDR3aa: CASSLAGGRETQYF

j_gene: TRBJ1-1
v_gene: TRBV2
abundance: .
d_gene: .
CDR3nt: TGTGCCAGCAACTTGGAGGGCACTGAAGCTTTCTTT
CDR3aa: CASNLEGTEAFF

j_gene: TRBJ1-4
v_gene: TRBV28
abundance: .
d_gene: TRBD1
CDR3nt: TGTGCCAGCACCCGGACAGGGGTTCGTGAAAAACTGTTTTTT
CDR3aa: CASTRTGVREKLFF

j_gene: TRBJ1-5
v_gene: TRBV6-5
abundance: .
d_gene: .
CDR3nt: TGTGCCAGCAGCCTATCTCGGGATAGCAATCAGCCCCAGCATTTT
CDR3aa: CASSLSRDSNQPQHF

j_gene: TRBJ2-1
v_gene: TRBV27
abundance: once
d_gene: TRBD1
CDR3nt: TGTGCCAGCAGTTACAGGGGCGTGAGAGAGCAGTTCTTC
CDR3aa: CASSYRGVREQFF

j_gene: TRBJ2-2
v_gene: TRBV19
abundance: .
d_gene: .
CDR3nt: TGTGCCAGTAGTATAGATAGCGCCAGCGTGTACACCGGGGAGCTGTTTTTT
CDR3aa: CASSIDSASVYTGELFF

j_gene: TRBJ1-5
v_gene: TRBV5-4
abundance: .
d_gene: .
CDR3nt: TGTGCCAGCAGCTTGGATGTGGGCGAGCCCCAGCATTTT
CDR3aa: CASSLDVGEPQHF

j_gene: TRBJ2-5
v_gene: TRBV21-1
abundance: .
d_gene: .
CDR3nt: TGTGCCAGCAGCCCCTACACGGGACAGGGAAGGGAGACCCAGTACTTC
CDR3aa: CASSPYTGQGRETQYF

j_gene: TRBJ1-5
v_gene: TRBV19
abundance: .
d_gene: TRBD1
CDR3nt: TGTGCCAGTAAGCGACAGGGGCTCGGTCAGCCCCAGCATTTT
CDR3aa: CASKRQGLGQPQHF

j_gene: TRBJ1-6
v_gene: TRBV6-6
abundance: few
d_gene: TRBD1
CDR3nt: TGTGCCAGCAAACCGACAGGGGGTAATTCACCCCTCCACTTT
CDR3aa: CASKPTGGNSPLHF

j_gene: TRBJ1-6
v_gene: TRBV4-1
abundance: .
d_gene: .
CDR3nt: TGCGCCAGCAGCCAAGCCGGGGGTGGATCACCCCTCCACTTT
CDR3aa: CASSQAGGGSPLHF

j_gene: TRBJ1-5
v_gene: TRBV29-1
abundance: few
d_gene: .
CDR3nt: TGCAGCGTCAAACTAGACGGGGGCAATCAGCCCCAGCATTTT
CDR3aa: CSVKLDGGNQPQHF

j_gene: TRBJ2-4
v_gene: TRBV7-2
abundance: .
d_gene: .
CDR3nt: TGTGCCAGCAGCTTAGGGGGCGGGGTGAGGACCAAAAACATTCAGTACTTC
CDR3aa: CASSLGGGVRTKNIQYF

j_gene: TRBJ2-5
v_gene: TRBV18
abundance: .
d_gene: TRBD1
CDR3nt: TGTGCCAGCTCACACGGGACAGGGGCCGGCGAGACCCAGTACTTC
CDR3aa: CASSHGTGAGETQYF

j_gene: TRBJ1-1
v_gene: TRBV7-9
abundance: .
d_gene: .
CDR3nt: TGTGCCAGCAGCTTATTACAGAGGAACACTGAAGCTTTCTTT
CDR3aa: CASSLLQRNTEAFF

j_gene: TRBJ1-4
v_gene: TRBV12-3/TRBV12-4
abundance: .
d_gene: .
CDR3nt: TGTGCCAGCAGTTTGGGCAGCATGGTGTTTTTT
CDR3aa: CASSLGSMVFF

j_gene: TRBJ1-3
v_gene: TRBV4-3
abundance: .
d_gene: TRBD1
CDR3nt: TGCGCCAGCAGCCAAGATCAGGGGGCCGGAAACACCATATATTTT
CDR3aa: CASSQDQGAGNTIYF

j_gene: TRBJ2-3
v_gene: TRBV5-4
abundance: once
d_gene: TRBD2
CDR3nt: TGTGCCAGCAGCTCCACTAGCGGGGATATCACAGATACGCAGTATTTT
CDR3aa: CASSSTSGDITDTQYF

j_gene: TRBJ1-3
v_gene: TRBV10-3
abundance: .
d_gene: TRBD1
CDR3nt: TGTGCCATCAGTGCCCGGGGACAGGGCGCGGACACCATATATTTT
CDR3aa: CAISARGQGADTIYF

j_gene: TRBJ2-7
v_gene: TRBV29-1
abundance: .
d_gene: TRBD1
CDR3nt: TGCAGCGTGGACAGGGGGGGAGACGAGCAGTACTTC
CDR3aa: CSVDRGGDEQYF

j_gene: TRBJ1-2
v_gene: TRBV24-1
abundance: .
d_gene: TRBD1
CDR3nt: TGTGCCACCAGTGATACGGGGAAGGGGGCCTATGGCTACACCTTC
CDR3aa: CATSDTGKGAYGYTF

j_gene: TRBJ2-2
v_gene: TRBV2
abundance: .
d_gene: TRBD1
CDR3nt: TGTGCCAGCAGTGGGGACAGCCGAACCGGGGAGCTGTTTTTT
CDR3aa: CASSGDSRTGELFF

j_gene: TRBJ1-2
v_gene: TRBV30
abundance: few
d_gene: TRBD1
CDR3nt: TGTGCCTGGAGTGTCCCAGGGGGCGCTGGCTATGGCTACACCTTC
CDR3aa: CAWSVPGGAGYGYTF

j_gene: TRBJ1-5
v_gene: TRBV19
abundance: .
d_gene: TRBD1
CDR3nt: TGTGCCAGTAGTTTCCAGGGGGGTCAGCCCCAGCATTTT
CDR3aa: CASSFQGGQPQHF

j_gene: TRBJ1-5
v_gene: TRBV18
abundance: .
d_gene: .
CDR3nt: TGTGCCAGCTCACCAACAGGGCTAATGGGGTATAGCAATCAGCCCCAGCATTTT
CDR3aa: CASSPTGLMGYSNQPQHF

j_gene: TRBJ1-1
v_gene: TRBV5-6
abundance: .
d_gene: .
CDR3nt: TGTGCCAGCAGCCCTGCGGGGGGTGCAGACACTGAAGCTTTCTTT
CDR3aa: CASSPAGGADTEAFF

j_gene: TRBJ2-7
v_gene: TRBV5-4
abundance: .
d_gene: .
CDR3nt: TGTGCCAGCAGCCCTGGAGGTCTAAACGAGCAGTACTTC
CDR3aa: CASSPGGLNEQYF

j_gene: TRBJ2-5
v_gene: TRBV5-1
abundance: .
d_gene: TRBD1
CDR3nt: TGCGCCAGCAGCACCCGGGACAGATCCCAAGAGACCCAGTACTTC
CDR3aa: CASSTRDRSQETQYF

j_gene: TRBJ1-1
v_gene: TRBV6-5
abundance: few
d_gene: .
CDR3nt: TGTGCCAGCACCAGTCCAGGGGCTAAAGCTGAAGCTTTCTTT
CDR3aa: CASTSPGAKAEAFF

j_gene: TRBJ2-3
v_gene: TRBV28
abundance: .
d_gene: TRBD2
CDR3nt: TGTGCCAGCAGTTTTTCGGGAGCGGGAGGGCGGTCTGGGCAGTATTTT
CDR3aa: CASSFSGAGGRSGQYF

j_gene: TRBJ1-2
v_gene: TRBV28
abundance: few
d_gene: .
CDR3nt: TGTGCCAGCAGTCAGCGCTATGGCTACACCTTC
CDR3aa: CASSQRYGYTF

j_gene: TRBJ1-5
v_gene: TRBV2
abundance: .
d_gene: .
CDR3nt: TGTGCCAGCAGTGGCTTCAGAGGTAGCAATCAGCCCCAGCATTTT
CDR3aa: CASSGFRGSNQPQHF

j_gene: TRBJ2-4
v_gene: TRBV12-3/TRBV12-4
abundance: .
d_gene: TRBD1
CDR3nt: TGTGCCAGCAGAGGGACAGGGGATACCATTCAGTACTTC
CDR3aa: CASRGTGDTIQYF

j_gene: TRBJ2-5
v_gene: TRBV29-1
abundance: .
d_gene: TRBD1
CDR3nt: TGCAGAAAGAACCGGGACAGTGGCCCAGGGACCCAGTACTTC
CDR3aa: CRKNRDSGPGTQYF

j_gene: TRBJ1-4
v_gene: TRBV5-1
abundance: .
d_gene: TRBD1
CDR3nt: TGCGCCAGCAGCGCGGGACAGGGATCCGCGATTAATGAAAAACTGTTTTTT
CDR3aa: CASSAGQGSAINEKLFF

j_gene: TRBJ2-1
v_gene: TRBV2
abundance: .
d_gene: TRBD2
CDR3nt: TGTGCCAGCAGTGAAGGACTAGCGGGATACAATGAGCAGTTCTTC
CDR3aa: CASSEGLAGYNEQFF

j_gene: TRBJ2-3
v_gene: TRBV28
abundance: .
d_gene: TRBD2
CDR3nt: TGTGCCAGCATCCCCCAGCGGGAGACCCTAAAGTATTTT
CDR3aa: CASIPQRETLKYF

j_gene: TRBJ1-1
v_gene: TRBV24-1
abundance: .
d_gene: TRBD1
CDR3nt: TGTGCCACCACCGGGACAGAGTCAGGGTACACTGAAGCTTTCTTT
CDR3aa: CATTGTESGYTEAFF

j_gene: TRBJ1-1
v_gene: TRBV12-3/TRBV12-4
abundance: .
d_gene: .
CDR3nt: TGTGCCAGCAGTTTGAACTCGAACACTGAAGCTTTCTTT
CDR3aa: CASSLNSNTEAFF

j_gene: TRBJ1-5
v_gene: TRBV21-1
abundance: .
d_gene: .
CDR3nt: TGTGCCAGCAGGGACAGCCCAAGCAATCAGCCCCAGCATTTT
CDR3aa: CASRDSPSNQPQHF

j_gene: TRBJ1-6
v_gene: TRBV5-6
abundance: .
d_gene: .
CDR3nt: TGTGCCAGCAGCTCGACAGGAGTCGTGACACCCCTCCACTTT
CDR3aa: CASSSTGVVTPLHF